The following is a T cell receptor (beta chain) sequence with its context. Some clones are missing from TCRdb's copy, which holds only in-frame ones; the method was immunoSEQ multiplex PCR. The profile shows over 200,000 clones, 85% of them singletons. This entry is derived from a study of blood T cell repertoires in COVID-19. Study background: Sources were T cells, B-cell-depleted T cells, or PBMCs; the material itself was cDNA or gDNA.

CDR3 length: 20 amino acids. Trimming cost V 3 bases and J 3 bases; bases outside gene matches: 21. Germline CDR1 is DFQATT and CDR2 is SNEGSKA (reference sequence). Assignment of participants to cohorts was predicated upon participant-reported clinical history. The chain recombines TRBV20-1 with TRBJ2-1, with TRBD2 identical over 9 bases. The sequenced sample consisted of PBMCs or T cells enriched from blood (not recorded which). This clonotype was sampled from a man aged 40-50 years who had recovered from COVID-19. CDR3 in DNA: TGCAGTGCTAGTGACAGCCGGGACACACTCCTAGCGGGATACTACAATGAGCAGTTCTTC. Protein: CSASDSRDTLLAGYYNEQFF.